The next 21 T cell receptor beta chains were all read from a single sample in a study of post-analysis software for immune sequencing data. Study-wide findings and caveats: In patients, roughly 5 TRBV segments were more frequent than in controls, with TRBV5-6, TRBV5-1 and TRBV20-1 among them.

These receptors have no identified antigens. Built from TCR beta cDNA, the libraries had unique molecular identifiers in them. TCRdb processed the PCR reads anew with MiXCR; each CDR3 protein has one entry. The sample has some 260,000 distinct CDR3 sequences; about 38% are singletons. The sequenced sample consisted of blood. Source of these receptors: a girl aged 10 to 17 with multiple sclerosis.

Concerning this clonotype itself: A much bigger clone sits one base away, suggesting this may be a read error. The chain employs TRBV4-1 and TRBJ2-5; D is possibly TRBD2 (6 bases). The J call may be in error: the DNA end matches TRBJ2-7 better. Germline CDR1 is MGHRA and CDR2 is YSYEKL. This CDR3 has 16 amino acids. CDR3 DNA: TGCGCCAGCAGCCGCGTTACCCCAGGAGGGTCCTACGAGCAGTACTTC. It yields the protein CASSRVTPGGSYEQYF.

The rearrangement joins TRBV20-1 to TRBJ2-7; 7 positions agree with TRBD1. The germline CDR1 and CDR2 sequences are DFQATT and SNEGSKA (reference sequence). The CDR3 is 11 residues long. Germline trimming cut 6 bases from V and 5 bases from J; bases unmatched to any gene: 4. In nucleotides, the CDR3 is TGCAGTGCCCGACAGGGTGACGAGCAGTACTTC. Residues: CSARQGDEQYF.

This clonotype was counted many times. The genes are TRBV13 and TRBJ2-7; D call uncertain. From germline, CDR1 is PRHDT and CDR2 FYEKMQ (reference sequence). This CDR3 comprises 13 residues. The V and J ends lost 5 bases and 5 bases respectively, with 13 bases between them. In DNA form, the CDR3 reads TGTGCCAGCAGCCACCAGGCCCCAAACGAGCAGTACTTC. Protein: CASSHQAPNEQYF.

The CDR3 DNA is TGCGCCAGCAGCTTGTTGACAGGGGAGGGGCAGTACTTC. It encodes CASSLLTGEGQYF. The rearrangement uses TRBV5-1 and TRBJ2-7, with D perhaps matching TRBD1 (8 bases). CDR1 and CDR2 (germline): SGHRS, YFSETQ. The CDR3 loop spans 13 amino acids. Trimming took off 1 base at V and 9 bases at J, with 14 bases between the two ends. Combining the CDR3 with reference TRBV5-1 and TRBJ2-7 gives the whole variable domain KAGVTQTPRYLIKTRGQQVTLSCSPISGHRSVSWYQQTPGQGLQFLFEYFSETQRNKGNFPGRFSGRQFSNSRSEMNVSTLELGDSALYLCASSLLTGEGQYFGPGTRLTVT.

V and J are TRBV20-1 and TRBJ1-5, with a tentative D call TRBD1 (6 bases). V lost 0 bases and J 2 bases, leaving 11 bases between the germline ends. In germline, CDR1 is DFQATT, CDR2 SNEGSKA (reference sequence). CDR3 size: 15 residues. In DNA, the CDR3 is TGCAGTGCTAGAGATCCAGGGGCAGGCAATCAGCCCCAGCATTTT. This codes for CSARDPGAGNQPQHF.

This clonotype was recorded many times. The chain has TRBV9 and TRBJ2-1; 9 bases are shared with TRBD2. V lost 0 bases to trimming and J lost 5 bases; unmatched junction nucleotides: 6. This CDR3 contains 16 residues. Germline lookup yields CDR1 SGDLS and CDR2 YYNGEE. As DNA, the CDR3 is TGTGCCAGCAGCGTAGGTCTAGCGGGGTTAAACAATGAGCAGTTCTTC. As protein: CASSVGLAGLNNEQFF. The full variable domain, its missing parts supplied by reference TRBV9 and TRBJ2-1, is DSGVTQTPKHLITATGQRVTLRCSPRSGDLSVYWYQQSLDQGLQFLIQYYNGEERAKGNILERFSAQQFPDLHSELNLSSLELGDSALYFCASSVGLAGLNNEQFFGPGTRLTVL.

Comment on this clonotype: Germline is not matched at one junction end, which may reflect a read error. This chain joins TRBV19 and TRBJ2-4; either TRBD1 or TRBD2 may supply D (5 bases each). The length of the CDR3 is 17 residues. Germline V gives CDR1 LNHDA, CDR2 SQIVND (reference sequence). In DNA, the CDR3 is TGTGCCAGCAGTATAGAAAGGTCGGGGACGGCCAAAAACATTCAGTACTTC. It translates to CASSIERSGTAKNIQYF.

This clonotype was counted at least ten times. The chain combines TRBV2 with TRBJ1-2; D ambiguous. The length of the CDR3 is 12 residues. Germline CDR1 SNHLY, CDR2 FYNNEI. With 7 bases removed from V and 2 bases from J, the gap between germline ends came to 8 bases. Here the CDR3 reads CASNRLNYGYTF. The CDR3, as DNA: TGTGCCAGCAACCGGTTAAACTATGGCTACACCTTC.

The V call is TRBV6-1, the J call TRBJ2-7, with no clear D. The CDR3 is 13 amino acids. Looked up from germline, CDR1 is MNHNS and CDR2 is SASEGT. Trimming took 7 bases from V and 4 from J, leaving 14 bases between them. The CDR3 coding sequence is TGTGCCAGCATTACCCAGGCAGGTTACGAGCAGTACTTC. Its protein product is CASITQAGYEQYF.

The rearrangement uses TRBV20-1 and TRBJ1-2; TRBD1 matches 8 bases. There are 15 residues in the CDR3. The J segment lost 1 base and the V segment lost 6 bases, leaving 10 bases of the junction unmatched. The germline CDR1 and CDR2 sequences are DFQATT and SNEGSKA (reference sequence). In nucleotides, the CDR3 is TGCAGTGCCCCTGGGGAGACAGGGGTTAACTATGGCTACACCTTC. As protein: CSAPGETGVNYGYTF.

This clonotype has at least ten counts. The V call is TRBV14, the J call TRBJ1-2; D gene ambiguous. Trimming removed 0 bases from V and 6 bases from J, with 8 bases in between. CDR3 size: 13 residues. CDR1 is SGHDN, CDR2 FVKESK, per germline. The CDR3 DNA is TGTGCCAGCAGCCAAGATGCCAGTCATGGCTACACCTTC. It codes for CASSQDASHGYTF.

This clonotype showed up many times. The chain joins TRBV28 to TRBJ2-3; weak D call: TRBD2 (5 bases). Trimming shortened V by 2 bases and J by 8 bases, and 14 bases separated the two germline ends. CDR1 MDHEN and CDR2 SYDVKM come from the germline V gene. This CDR3 has 14 amino acids. The CDR3 sequence is CASSLGRGSGTQYF. CDR3 nucleotides: TGTGCCAGCAGTTTAGGTCGGGGTTCCGGTACGCAGTATTTT.

Only a few counts were recorded for this clonotype. The chain combines TRBV19 with TRBJ2-1, with TRBD2 as a possible D gene (5 bases). This CDR3 is built from 12 residues. With 5 bases removed from V and 10 bases from J, the gap between germline ends came to 12 bases. The germline gives CDR1 LNHDA, CDR2 SQIVND (reference sequence). CDR3 bases: TGTGCCAGTAGTCCCTACCCGGGGGAGCAGTTCTTC. This sequence encodes CASSPYPGEQFF.

The gene calls are TRBV5-5 and TRBJ2-7; D might be TRBD1 (5 bases). The CDR3 length is 15 residues. The germline CDR1 and CDR2 sequences are SGHKS and YYEKEE (reference sequence). Trimming took 3 bases from V and 2 from J, leaving 15 bases between them. The DNA of the CDR3 is TGTGCCAGCAGCTCACGCTCGGACATAACCTACGAGCAGTACTTC. Amino acids: CASSSRSDITYEQYF.

V gene TRBV2 combines with J gene TRBJ2-5; D gene uncertain. V lost 5 bases and J 1 base, leaving 14 bases between the germline ends. This CDR3 is built from 15 residues. Per the germline V gene, CDR1 is SNHLY and CDR2 is FYNNEI. The CDR3 here is CASSPTTGIQETQYF. The CDR3 DNA reads TGTGCCAGCAGTCCCACTACCGGAATCCAAGAGACCCAGTACTTC.

The V gene is TRBV14, the J gene TRBJ1-6, with D possibly being TRBD1 (5 bases). The CDR3 extends over 14 amino acids. V lost 6 bases and J lost 10, with 16 bases in between. Per the germline V gene, CDR1 is SGHDN and CDR2 is FVKESK. DNA for the CDR3: TGTGCCAGCAGTTCGGGGACGGGCGGATCACCCCTCCACTTT. As protein: CASSSGTGGSPLHF. Full variable domain (rest looked up from reference TRBV14 and TRBJ1-6): EAGVTQFPSHSVIEKGQTVTLRCDPISGHDNLYWYRRVMGKEIKFLLHFVKESKQDESGMPNNRFLAERTGGTYSTLKVQPAELEDSGVYFCASSSGTGGSPLHFGNGTRLTVT.

V gene TRBV7-3 combines with J gene TRBJ2-1, with D possibly TRBD2 on 5 matching bases. Per the germline V gene, CDR1 is SGHTA and CDR2 is FQGTGA. This CDR3 is built from 14 residues. V gave up 0 bases and J gave up 7 bases, with 10 bases separating them. The CDR3 protein is CASSLTGRSNEQFF. The CDR3 DNA sequence: TGTGCCAGCAGCTTAACTGGGAGATCAAATGAGCAGTTCTTC.

The chain employs TRBV11-2 and TRBJ2-2, with a possible D match to TRBD2 (5 bases). The germline gives CDR1 SGHAT, CDR2 FQNNGV. Trimming removed 8 bases at V and 6 bases at J, with 16 bases between. The CDR3 runs to 14 residues. CDR3 in amino acids: CASRSLSGSGELFF. Here the CDR3 DNA reads TGTGCCAGCCGGTCCTTGTCGGGGTCCGGGGAGCTGTTTTTT.

This clonotype has a single count. Just one base apart from a much larger clone, this may be a read error. The chain joins TRBV29-1 to TRBJ2-1; D is possibly TRBD2 (5 bases). CDR3 length equals 19 residues. Germline-derived CDR1 and CDR2 are SQVTM and ANQGSEA. Trimming cost V 2 bases and J 0 bases, with 23 bases left between them. In DNA form, the CDR3 reads TGCAGCGTTGAAATCCGGCAGGAGATAGCGAAAGGCTCCTACAATGAGCAGTTCTTC. It specifies CSVEIRQEIAKGSYNEQFF.

In its sample, this clonotype was seen many times. This sequence joins TRBV29-1 and TRBJ2-1; D might be TRBD2 (5 bases). Germline V CDR1 and CDR2: SQVTM, ANQGSEA. Trimming pared 7 bases from V and 0 bases from J, leaving 13 bases between. The CDR3 covers 14 residues. CDR3 sequence (DNA): TGCAGCGGAGGAAGGGAGAGCTCCTACAATGAGCAGTTCTTC. Translating it yields CSGGRESSYNEQFF.

This clonotype was observed at least ten times. V is TRBV4-1 and J is TRBJ1-4; TRBD1 matches at 7 bases. Germline-derived CDR1 and CDR2 are MGHRA and YSYEKL. With V trimmed by 2 bases and J by 11 bases, 5 bases remained unmatched. The CDR3 runs to 13 residues. Here the CDR3 reads CASSQRDRVKLFF. As DNA, the CDR3 is TGCGCCAGCAGCCAACGCGACAGGGTGAAACTGTTTTTT.